One and the same sample provided the 3 T cell receptor beta chains below, sequenced in a study of cytotoxic CD8 clonotypes in ibrutinib-treated CLL. The table came from immunoSEQ multiplex PCR; TCRdb's copy has only in-frame clones and leaves some out. The table shows 73,000 or so clones, with about two thirds occurring only once. The source was PBMCs, collected after 12 months of ibrutinib treatment. The receptors were gathered from a human donor with chronic lymphocytic leukemia.

V gene TRBV9 combines with J gene TRBJ1-6; 9 bases agree with TRBD1. The CDR3 runs 16 residues. CDR1 is SGDLS, CDR2 YYNGEE, per germline. V shed 4 bases, J shed 9 bases, and the junction held 11 bases outside the gene matches. As DNA, the CDR3 is TGTGCCAGCAGCCAACAGGGGGCGCGTACGGCTTCACCCCTCCACTTT. Protein product: CASSQQGARTASPLHF.

The chain is built from TRBV28 and TRBJ1-1, with a weak D call TRBD1 (5 bases). The CDR3 has 13 residues. Trimming stripped 8 bases from V and 4 bases from J, with 14 bases between. CDR1 MDHEN and CDR2 SYDVKM come from the germline V gene. CDR3 bases: TGTGCCAGCGGGCTTGGGGCAGGCACTGAAGCTTTCTTT. It yields the protein CASGLGAGTEAFF.

This clone was found once. The chain links TRBV5-1 to TRBJ2-2; D might be TRBD1 or TRBD2, each matching 5 bases. The V gene's germline CDR1 is SGHRS and CDR2 YFSETQ. This CDR3 has 14 amino acids. Trimming shortened V by 3 bases and J by 1 base, and 7 bases separated the two germline ends. The CDR3 region has the DNA TGCGCCAGCAGCTCGGGACGGAACACCGGGGAGCTGTTTTTT. This translates into CASSSGRNTGELFF.